The rows below give T cell receptor beta chains drawn from one sample of a study of monozygotic twins with inflammatory bowel disease. TCRdb reprocessed the 5' RACE reads; each CDR3 protein has one entry and no DNA is given. The sample includes some 160,000 distinct CDR3 sequences. Sequences were obtained from blood. The receptors derive from a human donor with ulcerative colitis or Crohn's disease, or a healthy co-twin of an affected twin (not recorded which). Each CDR3 is given with its conserved first and last residue. The order of the fields is V gene, J gene, CDR3 protein.

TRBV18	TRBJ1-6	CASSPKKGVAYNSPLHF
TRBV5-1	TRBJ1-6	CASSNGQGNSPLHF
TRBV7-2	TRBJ2-2	CASSLRLRAKAGELFF
TRBV28	TRBJ1-2	CASSRTLNYGYTF
TRBV20-1	TRBJ2-3	CSARGIWTPVADTQYF
TRBV6-1	TRBJ2-6	CASRRDFLSGANVLTF
TRBV13	TRBJ1-4	CASSYKRTGGDGEKLFF
TRBV7-9	TRBJ2-1	CASNFGLAGAYNEQFF
TRBV30	TRBJ1-1	CAWRKEDTEAFF
TRBV19	TRBJ2-2	CASSSSRWRELFF
TRBV27	TRBJ1-6	CASTVGNSPLHF
TRBV7-6	TRBJ2-1	CASSLAEGRNEQFF
TRBV5-6	TRBJ2-1	CASSLRRGGPPYNEQFF
TRBV6-1	TRBJ2-1	CASCGSDRVDEQFF
TRBV7-8	TRBJ2-1	CASSFTGQGEQFF
TRBV15	TRBJ1-4	CATSSGGRDEKLFF
TRBV24-1	TRBJ2-1	CATSDTTGVGVWPLQFF